This TCR beta chain was observed in a study of shared clonotypes between healthy human individuals. Naive CD8 cells lacked CD45RO, underwent positive selection for CCR7 and left out terminally differentiated effector memory CD45RA+ cells. Method: immunoSEQ multiplex PCR; TCRdb's copy keeps in-frame clones and lacks some. In the table there are 1.5 million to 2.5 million clones, about 95% of which are singletons. CDR3 length: 11 residues. V lost 4 bases and J lost 10, with 10 bases in between. CDR1 is SEHNR, CDR2 FQNEAQ, per germline (reference sequence). The specimen sequenced was naive CD8+ T cells sorted from blood. The sequence derives from a young man in good health. V is TRBV7-9 and J is TRBJ1-1; D is perhaps TRBD1 (5 bases). The CDR3 here is CASSSGSGAFF. DNA of the CDR3: TGTGCCAGCAGCTCAGGGTCAGGAGCTTTCTTT.